These 10 T cell receptor beta chains were all obtained from the same sample, sequenced in a study of cytomegalovirus exposure and HLA in healthy donors. The PCR was carried out with 60 Vbeta primers and 13 Jbeta primers. Here immunoSEQ multiplex PCR was the method, and the copy in TCRdb shows in-frame clones only, minus some. The data hold around 120,000 clones, with about 80% observed a single time. The sample was PBMCs. The receptors were gathered from a boy aged 2-15 years in good health and CMV-seronegative.

This sequence joins TRBV9 and TRBJ1-5; weak D call: TRBD1 (6 bases). The CDR3 sequence is 15 residues long. The V end was cut by 3 bases, the J end by 2 bases, with 12 bases between. Germline values: CDR1 SGDLS, CDR2 YYNGEE. The CDR3 sequence is CASSATGFRNQPQHF. The DNA for the CDR3 is TGTGCCAGCAGCGCCACAGGGTTTCGCAATCAGCCCCAGCATTTT.

This sequence joins TRBV18 and TRBJ2-2; 8 bases match TRBD2. Germline V lookup: CDR1 KGHSH, CDR2 LQKENI. V was clipped by 3 bases and J by 1 base; unmatched bases: 7. The CDR3 is 17 residues long. This chain's CDR3 is CASSPPGLAGNTGELFF. The DNA of the CDR3 is TGTGCCAGCTCACCTCCAGGGCTAGCGGGGAACACCGGGGAGCTGTTTTTT.

The V and J genes are TRBV13 and TRBJ1-4, with 7 bases lining up with TRBD1. Germline CDR1 and CDR2: PRHDT and FYEKMQ (reference sequence). Trimming at V came to 4 bases and at J to 5 bases, leaving 4 bases not matched to a gene. The CDR3 covers 14 residues. The CDR3 coding sequence is TGTGCCAGCAGCTCCGGGACAGAGAATGAAAAACTGTTTTTT. Its protein product is CASSSGTENEKLFF.

The sample holds one count of this clone. The chain combines TRBV9 with TRBJ1-1; D is unresolved. Germline V CDR1 and CDR2: SGDLS, YYNGEE. This CDR3 contains 10 residues. Trimming stripped 0 bases from V and 10 bases from J, with 4 bases between. CDR3 amino acids: CASSVVIAFF. The CDR3 DNA sequence: TGTGCCAGCAGCGTAGTAATAGCTTTCTTT. The entire variable domain, with the rest obtained from reference TRBV9 and TRBJ1-1, is as follows: DSGVTQTPKHLITATGQRVTLRCSPRSGDLSVYWYQQSLDQGLQFLIQYYNGEERAKGNILERFSAQQFPDLHSELNLSSLELGDSALYFCASSVVIAFFGQGTRLTVV.

The chain employs TRBV14 and TRBJ2-7; possibly TRBD2 for D (7 bases). Germline V CDR1 and CDR2: SGHDN, FVKESK. The CDR3 runs 15 residues. V was pared by 2 bases and J by 2 bases, with 13 bases between. The CDR3 DNA follows: TGTGCCAGCAGCCAAAGAGGGGGGGAAACCTACGAGCAGTACTTC. Amino acids: CASSQRGGETYEQYF.

This clone has only one observation. The V gene is TRBV5-1, the J gene TRBJ2-1, with TRBD2 identical over 13 bases. This CDR3 region has 18 residues. Germline CDR1 SGHRS, CDR2 YFSETQ. Trimming at V came to 8 bases and at J to 5 bases, leaving 16 bases not matched to a gene. DNA of the CDR3: TGCGCCAGTCGATTGGGACTAGCGGGAAGGCTACACGACAATGAGCAGTTCTTC. Translating it yields CASRLGLAGRLHDNEQFF.

The chain links TRBV7-8 to TRBJ1-5, with 7 nucleotides matching TRBD1. The germline CDR1 and CDR2 sequences are SGHVS and FQNEAQ. Trimming at V came to 5 bases and at J to 5 bases, leaving 9 bases not matched to a gene. This CDR3 has 15 amino acids. CDR3 bases: TGTGCCAGCAGCCCCAACCGGGACAGATATCAGCCCCAGCATTTT. It translates to CASSPNRDRYQPQHF.

V gene TRBV19 combines with J gene TRBJ1-5; D is unresolved. In germline, CDR1 is LNHDA, CDR2 SQIVND (reference sequence). This CDR3 spans 14 amino acids. V was trimmed by 3 bases and J by 1 base, leaving 7 bases between them. CDR3 nucleotide sequence: TGTGCCAGTAGTATCGGCGGGAGCAATCAGCCCCAGCATTTT. It specifies CASSIGGSNQPQHF. The variable domain in full, with the rest retrieved from reference TRBV19 and TRBJ1-5, is DGGITQSPKYLFRKEGQNVTLSCEQNLNHDAMYWYRQDPGQGLRLIYYSQIVNDFQKGDIAEGYSVSREKKESFPLTVTSAQKNPTAFYLCASSIGGSNQPQHFGDGTRLSIL.

This chain links TRBV27 with TRBJ2-1; TRBD2 matches at 11 bases. The CDR3 has 20 residues. Germline CDR1 and CDR2: MNHEY and SMNVEV (reference sequence). The ends lost 5 bases at V and 0 bases at J; junction bases unmatched: 15. The CDR3 loop reads CASSKSRPGLAARSYNEQFF. The CDR3 nucleotides are TGTGCCAGCAGTAAATCGCGCCCGGGACTAGCGGCCCGCTCCTACAATGAGCAGTTCTTC.

This chain joins TRBV6-1 and TRBJ2-1, with 9 nucleotides matching TRBD1. There are 15 residues in the CDR3. Trimming at V came to 3 bases and at J to 3 bases, leaving 3 bases not matched to a gene. The germline V gene has CDR1 MNHNS and CDR2 SASEGT. CDR3: CASSDMTGGYNEQFF. In nucleotides, the CDR3 is TGTGCCAGCAGTGATATGACAGGGGGCTACAATGAGCAGTTCTTC.